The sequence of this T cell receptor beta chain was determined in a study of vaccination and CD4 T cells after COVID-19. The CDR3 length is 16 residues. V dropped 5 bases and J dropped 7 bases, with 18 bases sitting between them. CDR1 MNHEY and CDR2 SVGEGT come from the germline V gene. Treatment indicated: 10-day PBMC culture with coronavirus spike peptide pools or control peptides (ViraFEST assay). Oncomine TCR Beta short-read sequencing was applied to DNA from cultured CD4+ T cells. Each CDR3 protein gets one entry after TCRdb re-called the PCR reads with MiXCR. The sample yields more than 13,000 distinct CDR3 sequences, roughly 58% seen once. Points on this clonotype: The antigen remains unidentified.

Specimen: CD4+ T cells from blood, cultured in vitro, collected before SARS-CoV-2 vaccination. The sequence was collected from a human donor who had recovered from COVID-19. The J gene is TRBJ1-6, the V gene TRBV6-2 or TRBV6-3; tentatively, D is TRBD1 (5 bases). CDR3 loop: CASSRVRGALNSPLHF. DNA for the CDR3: TGTGCCAGCAGTCGCGTGCGTGGGGCGCTGAATTCACCCCTCCACTTT.